This TCR beta chain came from a study of cytomegalovirus exposure and HLA in healthy donors. V dropped 3 bases and J dropped 2 bases, with 10 bases sitting between them. This CDR3 is 14 amino acids long. Germline values: CDR1 MDHEN, CDR2 SYDVKM. PCR used 60 Vbeta primers and 13 Jbeta primers. TCRdb's table, derived via immunoSEQ multiplex PCR, lists solely in-frame clones and lacks some. The table lists about 200,000 clones, 75% to 80% of them singletons. The chain carries TRBV28 and TRBJ2-5; possibly TRBD2 for D (6 bases). The clonotype originates from a man between 18 and 35 years old in good health and CMV-seronegative. The sequencing input was PBMCs. DNA of the CDR3: TGTGCCAGCAGTTTCATAGCGGAGCAAGAGACCCAGTACTTC. This sequence encodes CASSFIAEQETQYF.